This record covers a single TCR beta chain. The V gene lost 9 bases and the J gene lost 4 bases, with 15 bases spanning the gap. The CDR3 extends over 13 amino acids. Original data processing: Matches to published virus-specific TCRB sequences were rare among patient CD8+ clones larger than 1%. Only in-frame clones appear in the TCRdb table, and some are missing; sequencing was by immunoSEQ multiplex PCR. Clone size and V and J calls were adopted from that table, with D and trimming inferred from the DNA. The sample consists of about 20,000 clones, about 80% of them appearing once. The sample belongs to a study of somatic mutations in cytotoxic T cells in rheumatoid arthritis.

Sequencing was carried out using CD8+ T cells sorted from blood. This receptor was obtained from an adult with rheumatoid arthritis. This sequence joins TRBV23-1 and TRBJ1-2; D not resolved. TRBV23-1 is filed as an ORF, its function uncertain. CDR3 amino acids: CARAGGRGYGYTF. CDR3 nucleotide sequence: TGCGCCAGGGCCGGTGGCCGGGGCTATGGCTACACCTTC.